This section outlines one TCR beta chain sequence together with its context. Its antigen is undetermined. The sample comes from a study of OX40 agonist ivuxolimab in advanced cancers. Whole-study findings and limits: With doses of 0.1 to 3.0 mg/kg, CD4+ and CD8+ blood T cells had undergone clonal expansion by week 6.

V was pared by 5 bases and J by 2 bases, with 10 bases between. The CDR3 loop spans 13 amino acids. Germline V CDR1 and CDR2: MDHEN, SYDVKM. The assay was immunoSEQ multiplex PCR, and TCRdb's table has in-frame clones only and misses some. The table has around 73,000 clones, just under 90% seen once. The chain uses TRBV28 and TRBJ2-7; the D is unclear. This receptor was taken from an adult with an advanced solid tumor such as melanoma, head and neck, liver or kidney cancer. Here the sequenced sample was CD4+ or CD8+ T cells sorted from blood, taken in a trial of the OX40 agonist ivuxolimab. CDR3 amino acids: CASSIPGPYEQYF. The CDR3 DNA reads as TGTGCCAGCAGTATCCCGGGCCCCTACGAGCAGTACTTC.